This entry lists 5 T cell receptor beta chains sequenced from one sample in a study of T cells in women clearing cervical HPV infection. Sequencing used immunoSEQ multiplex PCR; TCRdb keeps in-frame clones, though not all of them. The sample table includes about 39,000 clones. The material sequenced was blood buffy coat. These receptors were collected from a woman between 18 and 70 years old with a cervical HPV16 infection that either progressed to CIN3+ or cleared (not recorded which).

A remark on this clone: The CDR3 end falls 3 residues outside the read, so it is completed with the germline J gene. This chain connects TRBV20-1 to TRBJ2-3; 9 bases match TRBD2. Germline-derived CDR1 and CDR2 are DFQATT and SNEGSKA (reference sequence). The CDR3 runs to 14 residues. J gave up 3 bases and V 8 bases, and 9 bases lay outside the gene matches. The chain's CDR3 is CSLVGGGATDTQYF. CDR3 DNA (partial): TGCAGTCTGGTCGGCGGGGGGGCGACAGATACG.

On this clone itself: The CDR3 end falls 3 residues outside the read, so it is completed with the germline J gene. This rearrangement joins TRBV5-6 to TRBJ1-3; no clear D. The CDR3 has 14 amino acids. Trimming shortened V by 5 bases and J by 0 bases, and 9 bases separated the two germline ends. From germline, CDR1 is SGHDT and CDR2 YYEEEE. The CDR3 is CASRLFVSGNTIYF. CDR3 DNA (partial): TGTGCCAGCAGGTTATTCGTCTCTGGAAACACC.

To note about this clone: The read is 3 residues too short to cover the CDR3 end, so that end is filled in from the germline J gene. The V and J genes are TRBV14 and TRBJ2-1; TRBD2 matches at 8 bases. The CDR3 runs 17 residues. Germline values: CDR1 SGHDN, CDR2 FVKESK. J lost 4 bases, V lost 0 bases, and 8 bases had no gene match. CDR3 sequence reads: CASSQESGTSLYNEQFF. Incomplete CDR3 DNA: TGTGCCAGCAGCCAAGAATCGGGGACTAGTTTATACAATGAG.

Incomplete CDR3 DNA: TGTGCCAGTACAACAGGGATCAAAAACATT. As protein: CASTTGIKNI. In full, the CDR3 reads CASTTGIKNIQYF. The rearrangement joins TRBV2 to TRBJ2-4; weak D call: TRBD1 (6 bases). The missing CDR3 end, 3 residues past where the read stops, is filled in from the germline J gene. V was cut by 9 bases and J by 3 bases, with 12 bases left in between. CDR3 length: 13 amino acids. Per the germline V gene, CDR1 is SNHLY and CDR2 is FYNNEI.

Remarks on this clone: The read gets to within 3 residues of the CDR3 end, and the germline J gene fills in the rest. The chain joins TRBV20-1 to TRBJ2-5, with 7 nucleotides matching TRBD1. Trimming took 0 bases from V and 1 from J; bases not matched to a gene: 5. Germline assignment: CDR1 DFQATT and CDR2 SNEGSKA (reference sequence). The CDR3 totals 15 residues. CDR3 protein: CSARDIRDSQETQYF. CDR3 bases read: TGCAGTGCTAGAGATATTCGGGACAGCCAAGAGACC.